Included here is one TCR beta chain sequence, with context. J gave up 5 bases and V 2 bases, and 4 bases lay outside the gene matches. This CDR3 is 14 amino acids long. The germline V gene has CDR1 SQVTM and CDR2 ANQGSEA. These data come from a study of blood T cell repertoires in COVID-19. Turning to the study itself: T cells, B-cell-depleted T cells, or PBMCs supplied cDNA or gDNA.

Original handling: Reference gene primer amplification gave nucleated cell count estimates. Profiling relied on immunoSEQ multiplex PCR, and the TCRdb table lists in-frame clones only, not all of them. That table is the source of V, J and clone size, and D and trimming were worked out from the DNA. The repertoire holds roughly 40,000 clones, with about 88% as singletons. The sample consisted of peripheral blood. The receptor was derived from a man aged 50 or older in a cohort sampled during active COVID-19. J is TRBJ2-1 and V is TRBV29-1, with 9 bases matching TRBD1. The CDR3 sequence is CSVEKGQGDNEQFF. CDR3 in DNA: TGCAGCGTTGAAAAGGGACAGGGTGACAATGAGCAGTTCTTC.